These T cell receptor beta chains were read from a single sample in a study of T cell responses to AZD1222 COVID-19 vaccine. Method: immunoSEQ multiplex PCR; TCRdb's copy keeps in-frame clones and lacks some. The table shows around 100,000 clones, with 70% to 90% occurring only once. Source: peripheral blood, taken 28 days after the second AZD1222 dose. The receptors were sampled from an adult who received the AZD1222 COVID-19 vaccine. The CDR3 runs from the conserved cysteine through the conserved F or W. The order of the fields is CDR3 DNA, CDR3 protein, D gene, V gene, clone size, J gene. D genes are given only for firm matches. A clone size is listed for some rows: how often the clone was seen (once, few, many), or a class if it is expanded.

DNA: TGTGCCAGCAGTTACGACAGGACCGGCTCCTACGAGCAGTACTTC
CDR3: CASSYDRTGSYEQYF
D: .
V: TRBV6-5
size: .
J: TRBJ2-7

DNA: TGTGCCAGCAGTCGTGGCGCAGGGGGTTACTATGGCTACACCTTC
CDR3: CASSRGAGGYYGYTF
D: TRBD1
V: TRBV25-1
size: once
J: TRBJ1-2

DNA: TGTGCCAGCGGGTTTGGACAGGGTGGAAACACCATATATTTT
CDR3: CASGFGQGGNTIYF
D: TRBD1
V: TRBV9
size: .
J: TRBJ1-3

DNA: TGTGCCAGCAGCTCATATGATGTCGGGATAAACTATGGCTACACCTTC
CDR3: CASSSYDVGINYGYTF
D: .
V: TRBV5-5
size: .
J: TRBJ1-2

DNA: TGTGCCAGCAGACCATTGAATTCACCCCTCCACTTT
CDR3: CASRPLNSPLHF
D: .
V: TRBV27
size: once
J: TRBJ1-6

DNA: TGTGCCAGCAGTTTCCCTTCAAGGAACTATGGCTACACCTTC
CDR3: CASSFPSRNYGYTF
D: .
V: TRBV6-2/TRBV6-3
size: few
J: TRBJ1-2

DNA: TGCGCCAGCAGTCCCGGGACAGGGGCGTCTACTAATGAAAAACTGTTTTTT
CDR3: CASSPGTGASTNEKLFF
D: TRBD1
V: TRBV5-1
size: .
J: TRBJ1-4

DNA: TGCAGCGTTGAAGATTTCGGCTCCTACGAGCAGTACTTC
CDR3: CSVEDFGSYEQYF
D: .
V: TRBV29-1
size: .
J: TRBJ2-7

DNA: TGCGCCAGCAGGGACAGCGACTCTGGAAACACCATATATTTT
CDR3: CASRDSDSGNTIYF
D: .
V: TRBV10-2
size: .
J: TRBJ1-3

DNA: TGTGCCTGGAGGGGCAGGGGGCATAGCAATCAGCCCCAGCATTTT
CDR3: CAWRGRGHSNQPQHF
D: TRBD1
V: TRBV30
size: .
J: TRBJ1-5

DNA: TGTGCCAGCAGCTCACAGGGGGCGGGCTATAATTCACCCCTCCACTTT
CDR3: CASSSQGAGYNSPLHF
D: TRBD1
V: TRBV7-8
size: .
J: TRBJ1-6

DNA: TGTGCCAGTAGCTCCCCTGACAGGATTTTAAATGAGCAGTTCTTC
CDR3: CASSSPDRILNEQFF
D: .
V: TRBV19
size: few
J: TRBJ2-1

DNA: TGCAGCGTGCTCTACCGAGGCAGCGGAATTGAAGCTTTCTTT
CDR3: CSVLYRGSGIEAFF
D: .
V: TRBV29-1
size: .
J: TRBJ1-1

DNA: TGTGCCAGCGCCAGGGCAGGGGGGGAGACCCAGTACTTC
CDR3: CASARAGGETQYF
D: .
V: TRBV25-1
size: .
J: TRBJ2-5

DNA: TGTGCCAGCCGGACAGGGGGGACCACTGAAGCTTTCTTT
CDR3: CASRTGGTTEAFF
D: TRBD1
V: TRBV18
size: once
J: TRBJ1-1

DNA: TGTGCCAGCAGTACGTTTCCAGGGAACGGGGCCAACGTCCTGACTTTC
CDR3: CASSTFPGNGANVLTF
D: .
V: TRBV28
size: .
J: TRBJ2-6

DNA: TGTGCCAGCAATTCGTGGGATCTCCACGAGCAGTACTTC
CDR3: CASNSWDLHEQYF
D: .
V: TRBV6-5
size: few
J: TRBJ2-7

DNA: TGCGCCAGCAGCTTGATCGCAACGGGAGGGGGTCAGCAGTTCTTC
CDR3: CASSLIATGGGQQFF
D: TRBD2
V: TRBV5-1
size: .
J: TRBJ2-1

DNA: TGTGCCAGCAGCAATGACAGGGGGCCTTTCAATCAGCCCCAGCATTTT
CDR3: CASSNDRGPFNQPQHF
D: TRBD1
V: TRBV28
size: .
J: TRBJ1-5

DNA: TGTGCCAGCACCCCCCGAGGCGGGAGGGCCTACGAGCAGTACTTC
CDR3: CASTPRGGRAYEQYF
D: TRBD2
V: TRBV3-1/TRBV3-2
size: .
J: TRBJ2-7

DNA: TGCGCCAGCAGCCCCAGGGGGGGTTCCGGTCAGCCCCAGCATTTT
CDR3: CASSPRGGSGQPQHF
D: TRBD1
V: TRBV5-1
size: .
J: TRBJ1-5

DNA: TGTGCCAGCAGCGTGGACAGCTATGGCTACACCTTC
CDR3: CASSVDSYGYTF
D: .
V: TRBV5-4
size: .
J: TRBJ1-2

DNA: TGTGCCAGCAGCTTACTCCGACTAGCGGGCTCGACCGGGGAGCTGTTTTTT
CDR3: CASSLLRLAGSTGELFF
D: TRBD2
V: TRBV13
size: .
J: TRBJ2-2

DNA: TGTGCCAGCAGCTCTGGGCTTGGCTCCGGGGAGCTGTTTTTT
CDR3: CASSSGLGSGELFF
D: .
V: TRBV5-6
size: .
J: TRBJ2-2

DNA: TGTGCCACCAGCAGAGATCCATTCAATAATTCACCCCTCCACTTT
CDR3: CATSRDPFNNSPLHF
D: .
V: TRBV15
size: few
J: TRBJ1-6

DNA: TGCGCCAGCAGCTTGGATCGCAGAGTCGAGGGAACCAGCACAGATACGCAGTATTTT
CDR3: CASSLDRRVEGTSTDTQYF
D: .
V: TRBV5-1
size: .
J: TRBJ2-3

DNA: TGTGCCAGCAGTACAACGTACCAAGAGACCCAGTACTTC
CDR3: CASSTTYQETQYF
D: .
V: TRBV27
size: once
J: TRBJ2-5

DNA: TGTGCCAGCAGCTTTACAGGGGGTGTTCAGTACTTC
CDR3: CASSFTGGVQYF
D: TRBD1
V: TRBV7-3
size: .
J: TRBJ2-4

DNA: TGTGCCAGCAGTTACTCAGAGGGCACTGAAGCTTTCTTT
CDR3: CASSYSEGTEAFF
D: .
V: TRBV6-5
size: .
J: TRBJ1-1

DNA: TGTGCCAGCAGCCCCGGGACGGTTAGACAAGAGACCCAGTACTTC
CDR3: CASSPGTVRQETQYF
D: .
V: TRBV7-2
size: .
J: TRBJ2-5

DNA: TGCGCCAGCAGCTCCTTTACAGGAGGCAATAACTATGGCTACACCTTC
CDR3: CASSSFTGGNNYGYTF
D: .
V: TRBV5-1
size: .
J: TRBJ1-2